Presented here are 7 T cell receptor beta chains from one specimen sequenced in a study. Via MiXCR, TCRdb re-called the 5' RACE reads, giving one row per CDR3 protein. The data hold around 44,000 distinct CDR3 sequences, with around 28% observed a single time. The source material was tumor-infiltrating memory CD4+ T cells sorted from the breast tumor. Subset specified: memory CD4+ T cells, CD4+CD45RO+CD25-. Every receptor here comes from a female donor with breast cancer.

This clonotype occurred a few times. V and J are TRBV7-6 and TRBJ1-6, with a tentative D call TRBD1 (5 bases). This CDR3 spans 13 amino acids. Trimming removed 5 bases at V and 10 bases at J, with 12 bases between. Germline loops: CDR1 SGHVS, CDR2 FNYEAQ. Written as DNA, the CDR3 is TGTGCCAGCAGCACGGACATCAGGTCACCCCTCCACTTT. This encodes CASSTDIRSPLHF. Full variable domain (missing parts from reference TRBV7-6 and TRBJ1-6): GAGVSQSPRYKVTKRGQDVALRCDPISGHVSLYWYRQALGQGPEFLTYFNYEAQQDKSGLPNDRFSAERPEGSISTLTIQRTEQRDSAMYRCASSTDIRSPLHFGNGTRLTVT.

This chain connects TRBV2 to TRBJ2-3; D tentatively fits TRBD1 or TRBD2 (6 bases each). Germline loops: CDR1 SNHLY, CDR2 FYNNEI. This CDR3 is built from 14 residues. V was clipped by 5 bases and J by 5 bases, with 14 bases between them. The CDR3 nucleotides read TGTGCCAGCAGTCCAAGACGGGGGCTAGATACGCAGTATTTT. It specifies CASSPRRGLDTQYF.

The CDR3 region is CASSVRGMGGHTF. CDR3 coding DNA: TGTGCCAGCAGCGTGAGGGGGATGGGAGGCCACACCTTC. This chain joins TRBV9 and TRBJ1-2, with D possibly being TRBD1 (6 bases). Germline loops: CDR1 SGDLS, CDR2 YYNGEE. Trimming left V 2 bases short and J 12 bases short, with 17 bases between. CDR3 length equals 13 residues.

This clonotype has a handful of counts. V gene TRBV6-5 combines with J gene TRBJ1-2; TRBD1 matches 9 bases. CDR3 length equals 16 residues. Germline trimming cut 0 bases from V and 8 bases from J; bases unmatched to any gene: 10. CDR1 and CDR2 (germline): MNHEY, SVGAGI. The CDR3 region is CASSYSIFRTGDGYTF. The DNA for the CDR3 is TGTGCCAGCAGTTACTCCATTTTCCGGACAGGGGACGGCTACACCTTC.

This clonotype was detected ten times or more. The chain employs TRBV4-1 and TRBJ1-6; TRBD1 matches at 10 bases. The CDR3 has 16 residues. Germline V gene data show CDR1 as MGHRA and CDR2 as YSYEKL. Trimming at V came to 2 bases and at J to 5 bases, leaving 3 bases not matched to a gene. The CDR3 DNA is TGCGCCAGCAGCCAAAGACAGGGGGCGGATAATTCACCCCTCCACTTT. This codes for CASSQRQGADNSPLHF.

The chain is built from TRBV24-1 and TRBJ1-3; D ambiguous. Germline lookup yields CDR1 KGHDR and CDR2 SFDVKD. Trimming took off 0 bases at V and 16 bases at J, with 9 bases between the two ends. This CDR3 comprises 11 residues. The CDR3 loop reads CATSDLDDTYF. The DNA of the CDR3 is TGTGCCACCAGTGATTTGGATGATACGTATTTT.

About this clonotype itself: As the CDR3 is not closed by the conserved phenylalanine or tryptophan, this likely results from a read error. The V gene is TRBV27, the J gene TRBJ2-7, with 10 bases aligning to TRBD1. Unmatched junction bases numbered 8, after V lost 8 bases and J lost 4 bases. In germline, CDR1 is MNHEY, CDR2 SMNVEV (reference sequence). The CDR3 runs to 14 residues. The CDR3 spells CASGKGTGVYEQYL. In DNA form, the CDR3 reads TGTGCCAGCGGAAAAGGGACAGGGGTTTACGAGCAGTACCTC.